One TCR beta chain is described in this entry. Its specificity is not known. The sample belongs to a study of shared clonotypes between healthy human individuals. Cells designated naive CD8 were CD45RO-negative and were positively selected for CCR7, with terminally differentiated effector memory CD45RA+ cells excluded. Donors comprised healthy HIV-negative adults lacking recent acute infections or vaccinations. General observations from the study: Naive CD4 clonotypes were shared across several donors at roughly 5%.

In the original workflow: Filtering differed because ImmunoSEQ produced junction-only sequences that carried no quality scores. The data were produced by immunoSEQ multiplex PCR, yet TCRdb's version contains in-frame clones alone and is incomplete. V and J calls and clone size are those listed in that table; D and trimming were worked out from the DNA. This sample carries over 2,000,000 clones, 90% to 95% of them seen once, and the ten largest clones take 1.5% to 2%. Looked up from germline, CDR1 is MDHEN and CDR2 is SYDVKM. CDR3 length equals 15 residues. V lost 6 bases and J 2 bases, leaving 14 bases between the germline ends.

The sequenced sample was naive CD8+ T cells from PBMCs. The TCR comes from a man aged 18 to 30 in good health. Some clones in this sample may be carry-over from other donors' samples. V is TRBV28 and J is TRBJ2-4, with D unclear. CDR3 region: CASSTGEQSKNIQYF. The CDR3 DNA is TGTGCCAGCAGCACTGGGGAACAGTCCAAAAACATTCAGTACTTC.